This T cell receptor (beta chain) derives from a study of cytotoxic CD8 clonotypes in ibrutinib-treated CLL. The assay was immunoSEQ multiplex PCR, and TCRdb's table has in-frame clones only and misses some. The sample carries about 140,000 clones, approximately 80% recorded once. Worth noting for this clone: Its target is not known.

General study results and limits: Against age-matched healthy donors, baseline clonality ran higher and tracked circulating CD8+ T-cell counts.

Germline loops: CDR1 GTSNPN, CDR2 SVGIG (reference sequence). The trim removed 4 bases at V and 4 bases at J, leaving 2 bases unmatched. The CDR3 runs 14 residues. The sample was PBMCs, taken after 24 months of ibrutinib treatment. The gene calls are TRBV30 and TRBJ2-2; TRBD1 aligns across 11 bases. This sequence originates from a human donor with chronic lymphocytic leukemia. CDR3 loop: CAWTGTGGTGELFF. The CDR3 DNA reads as TGTGCCTGGACCGGGACAGGGGGCACCGGGGAGCTGTTTTTT. Based on the CDR3 plus reference TRBV30 and TRBJ2-2, the full variable domain is SQTIHQWPATLVQPVGSPLSLECTVEGTSNPNLYWYRQAAGRGLQLLFYSVGIGQISSEVPQNLSASRPQDRQFILSSKKLLLSDSGFYLCAWTGTGGTGELFFGEGSRLTVL.